This T cell receptor beta chain was sequenced in a study of neurological immune-mediated disorders (dated by TCRdb to about 2019). About the study as a whole: The study compared peripheral blood TCR-beta repertoires of HTLV-I-associated myelopathy (HAM/TSP) patients, multiple sclerosis patients and healthy controls using UMI-based sequencing. Of the approximately 68 subjects in the cohort, about 14 were HAM/TSP patients, around 34 were multiple sclerosis patients, and around 20 were healthy controls. The approximately 98 TCR-beta libraries included longitudinal samples, technical triplicates and paired sorted CD4+ and CD8+ T-cell subsets alongside PBMC samples.

This clonotype occurred many times. Its cognate antigen has yet to be identified. There are no base qualities to consult, and no much larger clone falls within one base. The CDR3 starts with the cysteine, ends with the phenylalanine, and has 14 residues. The entry retains the CDR3 DNA only, 42 bases that are in frame from base 1. At the junction V is shortened by 2 bases and J by 4 bases; bases outside the gene matches: 1. The CDR1 and CDR2 encoded by the germline V gene are MGHDK and SYGVNS. cDNA was synthesized by template-switch 5'RACE using a primer carrying a 10-nucleotide random unique molecular identifier by which each TCR transcript was tagged. Every sequencing run covered 15-18 subjects and yielded more than 170 million TCR-beta sequences. The RNeasy kit was used to extract total RNA. Using the KAPA Real-time Library Amplification kit, TCR-beta VDJ regions were amplified with primers for the TCR constant region and the 5'RACE anchor. Sample indexes and Illumina adaptors were added in a first PCR, and a second PCR then increased library yield. After Ampure bead purification, the roughly 650 bp TCR product was size-selected on a 2% E-gel SizeSelection system. Before pooling, library quality was checked on a Bioanalyzer, concentration was measured with Qubit, and libraries were quantified with the Kapa Library Quantification kit. An Illumina HiSeq 2500 sequenced the libraries paired-end 2 x 150 bp. To increase sequence diversity, roughly 24-31% phiX was spiked into each library pool. Per the source publication's procedure: Quality-filtered reads were processed with the UMI-based MiGEC pipeline, and over 90% of raw TCR sequences were removed by the MiGEC pipeline during error correction. IMGT germline references were used for alignment of VDJ genes, and clonotypes were defined by a unique CDR3 amino acid sequence together with V-J genes. Clonal expansion, Shannon diversity and CDR3 relatedness were evaluated with VDJtools (CalcPairwiseDistances, ClusterSamples), while phylogenetic trees were built in CLCbio workbench. A clone was classed as expanded if it had 8 or more unique UMIs, a cutoff based on coefficient-of-variation modelling across technical triplicates. TCRdb passed the public sequencing reads through fastp at Q25 and MiXCR, retaining productive beta sequences. Every CDR3 protein is listed once, alongside the most common genes and DNA of its rows. The V and J calls shown here were made by TCRdb, not taken from the authors' results. The sample table contains roughly 30,000 distinct CDR3 sequences; only one count was recorded for about 6.9% of them. The ten biggest clones cover around 8.3% of the sample.

The healthy controls were volunteers from a blood bank in Maryland, USA. For the unsorted PBMC libraries, 2 million PBMCs were stored in RNAlater at -80 degrees C until RNA extraction and were used to generate the libraries. PBMCs were separated from peripheral blood using Ficoll-Hypaque density gradient centrifugation and then cryopreserved in liquid nitrogen. General study outcomes and caveats: The highest TCR clonal expansion was observed in HAM/TSP patients, whereas the lowest was observed in MS patients, even when compared with healthy controls. Expanded clones from different subjects shared no identical CDR3 amino acid sequences, which suggests that TCR-beta repertoires were private in all groups.

The receptor's source is a woman between 50 and 59 years old in good health. The specimen sequenced was PBMCs. The chain is made from TRBV25-1 and TRBJ2-3, with 9 middle bases fitting TRBD1. The CDR3 protein sequence reads: CASSERQGADTQYF. The DNA sequence reads TGTGCCAGCAGTGAACGACAGGGGGCAGATACGCAGTATTTT.